Listed here is a single TCR beta chain. As processed by the authors: Counts of nucleated cells, estimated from reference gene primer amplification, were obtained. The assay was immunoSEQ multiplex PCR, and TCRdb's table has in-frame clones only and misses some. V, J and clone size derive from that table, while D and trimming were established from the DNA sequence. Here the sample spans a few hundred thousand clones, roughly 84% being singletons. The data originate from a study of blood T cell repertoires in COVID-19. The wider study: Spain, Italy and the United States supplied samples that represented acute and convalescent COVID-19. Sources were T cells, B-cell-depleted T cells, or PBMCs; the material itself was cDNA or gDNA.

Germline CDR1 and CDR2: MNHNY and SVGAGI (reference sequence). This CDR3 is built from 13 residues. The rearrangement links TRBV6-6 to TRBJ2-7; 10 bases match TRBD2. The source of this sequence is a man in his fifties with COVID-19, enrolled during active disease. Sequenced: peripheral blood. The CDR3: CTTWASGSYEQYF. CDR3 coding DNA: TGTACCACGTGGGCTAGCGGGAGTTACGAGCAGTACTTC.